Below, 2 T cell receptor beta chains from the same sample are listed, as sequenced in a study of blood T cells in healthy people across ages. Sample-barcoded 5' priming and a J-beta primer mix drove a second PCR of about 6 to 12 cycles. TCRdb reanalysed the 5' RACE reads using MiXCR and keeps one entry per CDR3 protein. This table holds hundreds of thousands of distinct CDR3 sequences, roughly 64% found once. The sample taken for sequencing was blood. These TCRs come from a man aged 25 to 40 in good health.

V and J are TRBV20-1 and TRBJ2-5; either TRBD1 or TRBD2 may fit D (5 bases each). Near its end, the DNA agrees better with TRBJ2-7, so the J call may be wrong. Germline V CDR1 and CDR2: DFQATT, SNEGSKA (reference sequence). The CDR3 is 15 residues long. CDR3: CSALNLGTPPYEQYF. CDR3 bases: TGCAGTGCCCTTAATCTGGGGACGCCCCCCTACGAGCAGTACTTC.

This clonotype was recorded a few times. The chain employs TRBV20-1 and TRBJ2-5, with 9 bases identical to TRBD2. CDR1 is DFQATT and CDR2 is SNEGSKA in the germline V gene (reference sequence). With V trimmed by 1 base and J by 5 bases, 8 bases remained unmatched. This CDR3 contains 15 residues. The chain's CDR3 is CSARAIAGVGETQYF. The CDR3 DNA follows: TGCAGTGCTAGAGCCATAGCGGGAGTCGGTGAGACCCAGTACTTC.